What follows is one T cell receptor beta chain and its context. Its antigen is unknown. The junction shows a germline mismatch at one end, possibly a read error. CDR3 length: 13 residues. This sample is drawn from a study of blood T cells in healthy people across ages. Regarding the study as a whole: The study found more naive CD4+ cells and higher diversity in long-lived than aged donors.

The donors, aged roughly 6 to 95, were healthy Caucasians from Russia. Every sample gave at least 5 micrograms of total RNA when it was extracted. Through a sample-barcoded 5' primer and a J-beta primer mix, a second PCR was run for about 6 to 12 cycles. All cDNA molecules were each tagged by a template-switch adaptor with 12 random nucleotides. A single record per CDR3 protein comes from TCRdb applying MiXCR to the 5' RACE reads. The table has approximately 1,700,000 distinct CDR3 sequences, 39% seen once. The V gene is TRBV12-3 or TRBV12-4, the J gene TRBJ2-7; tentatively, D is TRBD2 (5 bases). The sequenced sample was blood. This TCR derives from a human donor in good health. The CDR3 DNA sequence: TGTGCCAGCAGCTTAGCGCTCACCTACGAGCAGTACTTC. Amino acid sequence: CASSLALTYEQYF.